The sequence of this T cell receptor beta chain was determined in a study of OX40 agonist ivuxolimab in advanced cancers. At the level of the study: Ivuxolimab, an antibody acting as an agonist of OX40 (CD134), was used to treat patients. Each patient was given ivuxolimab into a vein every 2 weeks, at 0.01 to 10 mg/kg. A diagnosis of hepatocellular carcinoma, melanoma, renal cell or head and neck cancer was present in dose-escalation patients.

V was clipped by 3 bases and J by 6 bases; unmatched bases: 7. The V gene's germline CDR1 is SGHNT and CDR2 YENEEA. The CDR3 spans 16 residues. Regarding this clone: Its specificity is unknown.

Findings and limits, study-wide: Compared with others, partial responders at 0.1-3.0 mg/kg displayed clonal expansion among the lowest.

Data came from immunoSEQ multiplex PCR; TCRdb stores just in-frame clones and leaves some out. The sample yields 45,000 to 60,000 clones, roughly 87% seen once. The rearrangement uses TRBV11-3 and TRBJ2-2; TRBD2 matches 10 bases. This TCR was recovered from an adult with an advanced solid tumor such as melanoma, head and neck, liver or kidney cancer. The sample here was CD4+ or CD8+ T cells sorted from blood, taken in a trial of the OX40 agonist ivuxolimab. In DNA form, the CDR3 reads TGTGCCAGCAGCTTTAGGCCCAGCGGGGGGGCCGGGGAGCTGTTTTTT. Translation: CASSFRPSGGAGELFF.